This passage covers 10 T cell receptor beta chains from one sample sequenced in a study of blood T cell repertoires in COVID-19. Sequencing was performed with immunoSEQ multiplex PCR; in TCRdb, only in-frame clones are kept and a portion is missing. The table lists around 200,000 clones, approximately 87% of them singletons. Source material: peripheral blood. The receptors were gathered from a woman younger than 35 who had recovered from COVID-19.

The V gene is TRBV6-2 or TRBV6-3, the J gene TRBJ2-3, with D unclear. The CDR3 is 12 residues long. Trimming removed 4 bases at V and 0 bases at J, with 2 bases between. From germline, CDR1 is MNHEY and CDR2 SVGEGT. The DNA of the CDR3 is TGTGCCAGCAGTTCTAGCACAGATACGCAGTATTTT. Amino acids: CASSSSTDTQYF.

This sequence joins TRBV12-3 or TRBV12-4 and TRBJ1-2; TRBD1 matches at 8 bases. The CDR3 runs 13 residues. V was clipped by 6 bases and J by 11 bases; unmatched bases: 11. For the CDR3, the DNA is TGTGCCAGCAGCTCAACAGGACAGGGAAGGTACACCTTC. Its protein is CASSSTGQGRYTF.

The chain recombines TRBV6-6 with TRBJ1-1, with D possibly being TRBD1 (6 bases). The V end was cut by 2 bases, the J end by 2 bases, with 12 bases between. Germline V gene data show CDR1 as MNHNY and CDR2 as SVGAGI (reference sequence). The length of the CDR3 is 15 residues. For the CDR3, the DNA is TGTGCCAGCAGTTACGTCTCACAGGGAAACACTGAAGCTTTCTTT. Translation: CASSYVSQGNTEAFF.

The genes are TRBV4-3 and TRBJ1-2; D perhaps matches TRBD1 (6 bases). Trimming removed 1 base at V and 8 bases at J, with 14 bases between. The CDR3 consists of 14 residues. The V gene's germline CDR1 is LGHNA and CDR2 YSLEER. CDR3 protein: CASSQGSHRDGYTF. The CDR3, as DNA: TGCGCCAGCAGCCAAGGGAGCCACAGGGACGGCTACACCTTC.

The chain joins TRBV3-1 (or the pseudogene TRBV3-2) to TRBJ1-6; the D gene is possibly TRBD1 (5 bases). Germline lookup yields CDR1 LGHDT and CDR2 YNNKEL (reference sequence). V lost 3 bases to trimming and J lost 2 bases, with 14 bases between them. The CDR3 extends over 17 amino acids. The CDR3 here is CASSQDEGVPYNSPLHF. In DNA, the CDR3 is TGTGCCAGCAGCCAGGACGAAGGGGTTCCCTATAATTCACCCCTCCACTTT.

The chain has TRBV24-1 and TRBJ1-5; D remains unclear. Germline V gives CDR1 KGHDR, CDR2 SFDVKD. Trimming pared 3 bases from V and 3 bases from J, leaving 8 bases between. The CDR3 contains 14 residues. CDR3 loop: CATSDPGNNQPQHF. The CDR3 DNA reads as TGTGCCACCAGTGATCCGGGGAACAATCAGCCCCAGCATTTT.

This chain uses TRBV19 with TRBJ2-7; 12 bases are a match to TRBD1. CDR3 length equals 13 residues. V was pared by 5 bases and J by 6 bases, with 2 bases of the junction left unmatched. CDR1 and CDR2 from the germline V gene are LNHDA and SQIVND (reference sequence). CDR3: CASSPGQGAEQYF. DNA for the CDR3: TGTGCCAGTAGTCCGGGACAGGGGGCCGAGCAGTACTTC.

The CDR3 spells CASSYSGTGLLFQHF. The CDR3, as DNA: TGTGCCAGCAGTTACTCTGGGACAGGGCTACTCTTCCAGCATTTT. The chain employs TRBV6-5 and TRBJ1-5, with 9 bases matching TRBD1. Per germline, CDR1 MNHEY and CDR2 SVGAGI. This CDR3 comprises 15 residues. V dropped 0 bases and J dropped 12; count of bases not matched to a gene: 9.

The V gene is TRBV10-2, the J gene TRBJ1-1; tentatively, D is TRBD1 (6 bases). The V and J ends lost 8 bases and 1 base respectively, with 14 bases between them. Per germline, CDR1 WSHSY and CDR2 SAAADI. This CDR3 has 14 residues. Here the CDR3 reads CASLREGGNTEAFF. The CDR3 DNA is TGCGCCAGCCTAAGGGAGGGGGGGAACACTGAAGCTTTCTTT.

This clone was seen once. V and J are TRBV11-1 and TRBJ2-2; 9 bases fit TRBD1. With 5 bases clipped from V and 6 bases from J, the junction kept 4 bases outside the gene matches. The CDR3 sequence is 14 residues long. Germline values: CDR1 SGHAT, CDR2 FQDESV (reference sequence). The CDR3 DNA follows: TGTGCCAGCAGCGAGGGACAGGGCGCCGGGGAGCTGTTTTTT. This gives the protein CASSEGQGAGELFF.